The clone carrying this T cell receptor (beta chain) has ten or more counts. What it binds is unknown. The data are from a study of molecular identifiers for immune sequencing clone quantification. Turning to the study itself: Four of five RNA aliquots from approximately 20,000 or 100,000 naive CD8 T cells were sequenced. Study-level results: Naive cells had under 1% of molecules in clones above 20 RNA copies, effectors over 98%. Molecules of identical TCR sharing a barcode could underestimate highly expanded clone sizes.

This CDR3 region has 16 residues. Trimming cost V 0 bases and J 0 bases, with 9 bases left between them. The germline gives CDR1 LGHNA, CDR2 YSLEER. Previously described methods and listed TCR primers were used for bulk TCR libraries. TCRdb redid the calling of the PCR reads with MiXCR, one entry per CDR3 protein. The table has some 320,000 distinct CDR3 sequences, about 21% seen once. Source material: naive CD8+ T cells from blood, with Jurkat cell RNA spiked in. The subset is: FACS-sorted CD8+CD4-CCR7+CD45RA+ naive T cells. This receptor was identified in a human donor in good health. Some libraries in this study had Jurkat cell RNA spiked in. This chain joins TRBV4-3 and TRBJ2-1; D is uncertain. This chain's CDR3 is CASSQDRLGSYNEQFF. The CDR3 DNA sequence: TGCGCCAGCAGCCAAGATAGACTGGGCTCCTACAATGAGCAGTTCTTC.